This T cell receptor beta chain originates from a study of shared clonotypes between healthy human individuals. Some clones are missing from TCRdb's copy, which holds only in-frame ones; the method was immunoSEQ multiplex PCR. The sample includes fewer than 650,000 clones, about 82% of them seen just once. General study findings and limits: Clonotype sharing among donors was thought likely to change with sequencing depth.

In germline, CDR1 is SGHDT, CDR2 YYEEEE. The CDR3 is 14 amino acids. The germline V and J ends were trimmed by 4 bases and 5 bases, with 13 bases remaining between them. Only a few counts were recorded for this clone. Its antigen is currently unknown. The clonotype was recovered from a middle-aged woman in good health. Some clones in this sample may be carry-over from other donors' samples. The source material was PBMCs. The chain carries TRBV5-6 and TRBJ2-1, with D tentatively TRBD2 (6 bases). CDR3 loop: CASSLGTGNNEQFF. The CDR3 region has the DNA TGTGCCAGCAGCCTAGGGACTGGTAACAATGAGCAGTTCTTC.